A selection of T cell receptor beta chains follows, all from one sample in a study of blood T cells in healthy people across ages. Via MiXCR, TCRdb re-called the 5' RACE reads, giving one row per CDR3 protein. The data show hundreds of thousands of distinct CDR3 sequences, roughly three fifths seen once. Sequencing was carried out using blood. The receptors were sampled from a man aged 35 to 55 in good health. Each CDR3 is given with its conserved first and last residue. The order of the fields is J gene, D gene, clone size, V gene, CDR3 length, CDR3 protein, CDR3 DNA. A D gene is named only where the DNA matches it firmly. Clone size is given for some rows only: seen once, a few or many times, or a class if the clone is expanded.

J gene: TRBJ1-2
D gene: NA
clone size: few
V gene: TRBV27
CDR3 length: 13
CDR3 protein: CASSPIGAGGYTF
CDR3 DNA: TGTGCCAGCAGTCCGATAGGCGCGGGAGGCTACACCTTC

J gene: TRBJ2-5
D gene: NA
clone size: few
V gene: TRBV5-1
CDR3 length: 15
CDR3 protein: CASSLAYRAQETQYF
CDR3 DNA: TGCGCCAGCAGCTTGGCGTACAGGGCCCAAGAGACCCAGTACTTC

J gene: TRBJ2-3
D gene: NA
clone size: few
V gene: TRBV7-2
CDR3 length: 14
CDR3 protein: CASSFGQRTDTQYF
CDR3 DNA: TGTGCCAGCAGCTTTGGTCAGCGCACAGATACGCAGTATTTT

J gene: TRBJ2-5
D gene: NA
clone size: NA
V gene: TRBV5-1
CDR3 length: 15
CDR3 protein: CASSFVAPAMETQYF
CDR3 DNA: TGCGCCAGCAGCTTTGTGGCCCCCGCTATGGAGACCCAGTACTTC

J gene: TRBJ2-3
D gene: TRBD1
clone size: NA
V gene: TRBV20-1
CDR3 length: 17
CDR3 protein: CSARREGANKNADTQYF
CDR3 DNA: TGCAGTGCTCGTCGTGAGGGGGCTAACAAGAACGCAGATACGCAGTATTTT

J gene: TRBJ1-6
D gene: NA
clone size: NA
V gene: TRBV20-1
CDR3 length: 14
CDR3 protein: CSARRADYNSPLHF
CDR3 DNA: TGCAGTGCTAGAAGGGCCGACTATAATTCACCCCTCCACTTT

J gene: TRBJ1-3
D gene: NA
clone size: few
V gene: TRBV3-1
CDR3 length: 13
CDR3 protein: CASSQEGGNTIYF
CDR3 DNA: TGTGCCAGCAGCCAAGAAGGTGGAAACACCATATATTTT

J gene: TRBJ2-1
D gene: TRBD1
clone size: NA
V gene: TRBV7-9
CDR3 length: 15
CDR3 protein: CASSSDGQGNHEQFF
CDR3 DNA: TGCGCCAGCAGCTCAGACGGACAGGGAAATCATGAGCAGTTCTTC

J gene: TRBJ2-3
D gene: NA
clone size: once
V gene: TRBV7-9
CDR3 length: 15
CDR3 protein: CASSSRVDGTDTQYF
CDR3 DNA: TGTGCCAGCAGCTCAAGGGTCGACGGCACAGATACGCAGTATTTT

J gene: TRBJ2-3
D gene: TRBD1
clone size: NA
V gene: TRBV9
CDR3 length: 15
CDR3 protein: CASSEGQGGTDTQYF
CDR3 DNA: TGTGCCAGCAGCGAAGGACAGGGTGGCACAGATACGCAGTATTTT

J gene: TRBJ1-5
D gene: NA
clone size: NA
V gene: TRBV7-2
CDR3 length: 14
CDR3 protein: CASSNRDSNQPQHF
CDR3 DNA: TGTGCCAGCAGCAACCGGGACAGCAATCAGCCCCAGCATTTT

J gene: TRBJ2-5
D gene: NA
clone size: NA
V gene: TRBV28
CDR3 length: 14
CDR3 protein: CASSSPLGAETQYF
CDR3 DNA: TGTGCCAGCAGTTCCCCCTTGGGGGCTGAGACCCAGTACTTC

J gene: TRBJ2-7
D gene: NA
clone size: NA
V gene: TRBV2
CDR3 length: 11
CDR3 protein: CASSEGCEQYF
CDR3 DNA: TGTGCCAGCAGTGAAGGGTGCGAGCAGTACTTC

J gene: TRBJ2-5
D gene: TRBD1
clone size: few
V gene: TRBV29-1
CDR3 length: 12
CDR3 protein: CSVDRSMETQYF
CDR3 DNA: TGCAGCGTGGACAGGTCAATGGAGACCCAGTACTTC

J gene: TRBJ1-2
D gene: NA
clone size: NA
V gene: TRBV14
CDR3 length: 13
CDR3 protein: CASSQGRDYGYTF
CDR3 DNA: TGTGCCAGCAGCCAAGGGAGAGACTATGGCTACACCTTC

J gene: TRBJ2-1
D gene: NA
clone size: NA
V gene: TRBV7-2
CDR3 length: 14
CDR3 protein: CASLPGHSNNEQFF
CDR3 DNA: TGTGCCAGCTTACCGGGACATTCCAACAATGAGCAGTTCTTC

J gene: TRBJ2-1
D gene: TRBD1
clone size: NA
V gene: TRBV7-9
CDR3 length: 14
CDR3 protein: CTSSLTDRGDEQFF
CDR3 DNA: TGTACCAGCAGCTTAACGGACAGGGGTGATGAGCAGTTCTTC

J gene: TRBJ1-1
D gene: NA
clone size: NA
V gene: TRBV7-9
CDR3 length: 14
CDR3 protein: CASSLARSDTEAFF
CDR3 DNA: TGTGCCAGCAGCCTAGCGCGTTCCGACACTGAAGCTTTCTTT

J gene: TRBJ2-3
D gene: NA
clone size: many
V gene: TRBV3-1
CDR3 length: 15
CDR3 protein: CASSPGLSPTDTQYF
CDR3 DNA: TGTGCCAGCAGCCCCGGACTCTCACCCACAGATACGCAGTATTTT

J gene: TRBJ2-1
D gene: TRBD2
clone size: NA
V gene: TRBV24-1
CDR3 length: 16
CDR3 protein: CATSDATSGELSEQFF
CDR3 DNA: TGTGCCACCAGTGATGCGACTAGCGGGGAACTTTCTGAGCAGTTCTTC

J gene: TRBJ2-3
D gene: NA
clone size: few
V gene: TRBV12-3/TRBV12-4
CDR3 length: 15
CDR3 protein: CASSLRAGGTDTQYF
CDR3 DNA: TGTGCCAGCAGTTTGAGGGCAGGGGGCACAGATACGCAGTATTTT

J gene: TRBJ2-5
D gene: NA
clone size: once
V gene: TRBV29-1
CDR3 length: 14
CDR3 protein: CSVGASAQTETQYF
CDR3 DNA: TGCAGCGTTGGTGCTAGCGCCCAAACGGAGACCCAGTACTTC

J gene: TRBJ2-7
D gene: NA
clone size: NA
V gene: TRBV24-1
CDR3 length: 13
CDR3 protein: CATADPSYNEQYF
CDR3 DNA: TGTGCCACCGCAGACCCTTCCTACAATGAGCAGTACTTC

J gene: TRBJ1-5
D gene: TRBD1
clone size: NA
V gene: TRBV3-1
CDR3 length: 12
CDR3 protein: CASSQEGQGQHF
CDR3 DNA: TGTGCCAGCAGCCAAGAAGGACAGGGCCAGCATTTT

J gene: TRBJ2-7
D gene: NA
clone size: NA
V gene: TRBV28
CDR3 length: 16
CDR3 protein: CASSSWGAGTSYEQYF
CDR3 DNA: TGTGCCAGCAGTTCGTGGGGGGCGGGGACCTCCTACGAGCAGTACTTC

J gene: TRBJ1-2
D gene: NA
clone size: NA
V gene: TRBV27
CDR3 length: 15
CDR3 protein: CASSFSLSGVDGYTF
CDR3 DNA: TGTGCCAGCAGTTTCTCCCTTTCAGGGGTCGATGGCTACACCTTC

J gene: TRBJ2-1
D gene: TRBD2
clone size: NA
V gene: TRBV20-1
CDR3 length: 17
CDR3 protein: CSARLLAGRSSYNEQFF
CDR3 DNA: TGCAGTGCTAGATTACTAGCGGGACGGAGCTCCTACAATGAGCAGTTCTTC

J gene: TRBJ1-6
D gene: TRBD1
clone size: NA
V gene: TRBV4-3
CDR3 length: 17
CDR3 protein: CASSQGQLSSYNSPLHF
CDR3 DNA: TGCGCCAGCAGCCAGGGACAGTTAAGCTCCTATAATTCACCCCTCCACTTT

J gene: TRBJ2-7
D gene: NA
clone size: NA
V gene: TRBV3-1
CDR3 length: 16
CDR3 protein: CASSQGQGISRYEQYF
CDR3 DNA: TGTGCCAGCAGCCAAGGGCAGGGAATAAGTAGATACGAGCAGTACTTC

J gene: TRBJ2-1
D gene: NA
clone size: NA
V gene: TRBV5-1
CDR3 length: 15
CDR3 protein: CASSAGAGVGYEQFF
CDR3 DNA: TGCGCCAGCAGCGCGGGGGCAGGGGTAGGATATGAGCAGTTCTTC

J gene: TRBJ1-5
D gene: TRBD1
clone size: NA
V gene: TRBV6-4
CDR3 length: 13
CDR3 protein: CASRDRNNQPQHF
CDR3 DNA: TGTGCCAGCCGGGACAGGAACAATCAGCCCCAGCATTTT

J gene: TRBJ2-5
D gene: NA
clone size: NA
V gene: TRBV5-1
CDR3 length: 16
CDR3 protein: CASSLVGTDREETQYF
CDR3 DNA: TGCGCCAGCAGCTTGGTAGGGACGGACCGGGAGGAGACCCAGTACTTC

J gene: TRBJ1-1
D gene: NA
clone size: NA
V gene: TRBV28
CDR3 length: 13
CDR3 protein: CASTPSGRTEAFF
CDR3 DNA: TGTGCCAGCACCCCATCTGGGAGGACTGAAGCTTTCTTT

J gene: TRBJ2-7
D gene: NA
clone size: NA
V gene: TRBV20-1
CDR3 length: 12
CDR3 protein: CSAKERQYEQYF
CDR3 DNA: TGCAGTGCCAAGGAACGGCAGTACGAGCAGTACTTC

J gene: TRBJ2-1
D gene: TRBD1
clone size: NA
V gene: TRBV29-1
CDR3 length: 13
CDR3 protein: CSVTGEAYNEQFF
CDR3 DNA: TGCAGCGTGACAGGGGAGGCCTACAATGAGCAGTTCTTC

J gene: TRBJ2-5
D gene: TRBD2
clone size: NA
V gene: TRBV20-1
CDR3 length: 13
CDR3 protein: CSAIAGVMETQYF
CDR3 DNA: TGCAGTGCTATTGCGGGAGTTATGGAGACCCAGTACTTC

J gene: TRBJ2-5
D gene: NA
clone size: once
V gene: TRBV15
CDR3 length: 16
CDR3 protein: CATSRDLRTVGETQYF
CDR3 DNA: TGTGCCACCAGCAGAGACCTTCGGACAGTCGGGGAGACCCAGTACTTC

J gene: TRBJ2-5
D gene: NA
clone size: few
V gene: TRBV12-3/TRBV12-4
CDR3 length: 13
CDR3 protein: CASSPRSQETQYF
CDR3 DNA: TGTGCCAGCAGCCCCAGATCCCAAGAGACCCAGTACTTC

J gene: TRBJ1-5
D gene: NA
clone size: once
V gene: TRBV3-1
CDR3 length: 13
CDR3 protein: CASSRGFDQPQHF
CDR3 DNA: TGTGCCAGCAGCCGCGGATTTGATCAGCCCCAGCATTTT

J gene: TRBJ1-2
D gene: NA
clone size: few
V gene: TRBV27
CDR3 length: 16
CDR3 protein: CASSPTSRGPAYGYTF
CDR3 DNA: TGTGCCAGCAGTCCTACCTCCAGAGGGCCGGCATATGGCTACACCTTC

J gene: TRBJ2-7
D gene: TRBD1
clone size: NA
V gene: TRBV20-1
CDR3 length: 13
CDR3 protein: CSARNRGRYEQYF
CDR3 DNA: TGCAGTGCTAGAAACAGGGGGCGGTACGAGCAGTACTTC

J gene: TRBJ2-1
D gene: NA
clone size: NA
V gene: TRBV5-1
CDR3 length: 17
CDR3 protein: CASSPGTDRGSYNEQFF
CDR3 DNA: TGCGCCAGCAGCCCCGGGACAGATCGGGGGTCCTACAATGAGCAGTTCTTC

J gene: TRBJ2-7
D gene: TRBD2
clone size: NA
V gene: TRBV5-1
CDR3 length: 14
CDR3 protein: CASSTSGNNYEQYF
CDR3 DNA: TGCGCCAGCAGCACTAGCGGTAATAACTACGAGCAGTACTTC

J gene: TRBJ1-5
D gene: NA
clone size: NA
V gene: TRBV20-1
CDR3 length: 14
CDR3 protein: CSARDPTAHQPQHF
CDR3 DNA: TGCAGTGCTAGAGATCCGACAGCACATCAGCCCCAGCATTTT

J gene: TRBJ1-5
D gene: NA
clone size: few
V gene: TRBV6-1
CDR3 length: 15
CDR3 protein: CASSEGLNSNQPQHF
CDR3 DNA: TGTGCCAGCAGTGAAGGCCTTAATAGCAATCAGCCCCAGCATTTT